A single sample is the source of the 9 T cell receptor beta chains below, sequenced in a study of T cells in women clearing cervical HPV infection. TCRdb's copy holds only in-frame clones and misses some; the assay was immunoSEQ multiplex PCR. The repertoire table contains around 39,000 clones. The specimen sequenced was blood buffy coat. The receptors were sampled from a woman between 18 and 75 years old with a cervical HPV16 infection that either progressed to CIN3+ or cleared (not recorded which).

This CDR3 reads CASSTAGETSEQYF. Incomplete CDR3 DNA: TGTGCCAGCAGTACAGCGGGAGAAACCAGCGAG. The V call is TRBV7-2, the J call TRBJ2-7; TRBD2 matches at 8 bases. Read coverage stops 3 residues before the CDR3 terminus; the germline J gene supplies the remainder. Losses at the gene ends were 6 bases for V and 6 bases for J; bases not matched to a gene: 10. Germline-derived CDR1 and CDR2 are SGHTA and FQGNSA. This CDR3 has 14 residues.

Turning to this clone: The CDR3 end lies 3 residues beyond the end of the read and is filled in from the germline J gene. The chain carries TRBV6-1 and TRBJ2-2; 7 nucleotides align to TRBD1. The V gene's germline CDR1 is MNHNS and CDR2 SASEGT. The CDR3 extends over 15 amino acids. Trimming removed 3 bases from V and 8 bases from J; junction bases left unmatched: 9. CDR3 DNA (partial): TGTGCCAGCAGTGACCTCAGGGGGTGGTGGGGGGAG. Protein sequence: CASSDLRGWWGE. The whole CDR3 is CASSDLRGWWGELFF.

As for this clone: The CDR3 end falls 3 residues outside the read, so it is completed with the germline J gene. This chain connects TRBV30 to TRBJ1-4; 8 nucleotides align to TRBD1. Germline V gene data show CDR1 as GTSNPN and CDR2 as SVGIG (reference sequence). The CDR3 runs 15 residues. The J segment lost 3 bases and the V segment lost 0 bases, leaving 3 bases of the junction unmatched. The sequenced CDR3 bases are TGTGCCTGGAGTGTCACACAGGGGGCTAATGAAAAA. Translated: CAWSVTQGANEK. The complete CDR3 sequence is CAWSVTQGANEKLFF.

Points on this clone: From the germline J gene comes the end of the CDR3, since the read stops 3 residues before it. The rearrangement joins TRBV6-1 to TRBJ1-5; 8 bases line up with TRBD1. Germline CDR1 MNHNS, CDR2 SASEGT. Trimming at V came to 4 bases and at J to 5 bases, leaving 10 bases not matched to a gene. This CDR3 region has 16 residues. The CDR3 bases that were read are TGTGCCAGCAGTGCCCGGGACAGGAGCTTCTATCAGCCC. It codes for CASSARDRSFYQP. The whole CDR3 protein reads CASSARDRSFYQPQHF.

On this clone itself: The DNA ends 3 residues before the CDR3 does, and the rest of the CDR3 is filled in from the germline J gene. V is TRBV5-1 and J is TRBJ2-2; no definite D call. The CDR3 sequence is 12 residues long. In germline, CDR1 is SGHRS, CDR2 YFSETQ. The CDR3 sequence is CAPAVDNSPLFF. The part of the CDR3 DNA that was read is TGCGCCCCCGCGGTGGATAATTCACCG.

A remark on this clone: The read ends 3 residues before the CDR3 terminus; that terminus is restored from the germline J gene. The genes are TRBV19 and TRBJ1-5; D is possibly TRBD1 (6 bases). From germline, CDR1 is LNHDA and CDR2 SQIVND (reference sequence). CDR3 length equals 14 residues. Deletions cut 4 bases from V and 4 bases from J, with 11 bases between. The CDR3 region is CASSNSRGNQPQHF. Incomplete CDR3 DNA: TGTGCCAGTAGTAATTCCAGGGGAAATCAGCCC.

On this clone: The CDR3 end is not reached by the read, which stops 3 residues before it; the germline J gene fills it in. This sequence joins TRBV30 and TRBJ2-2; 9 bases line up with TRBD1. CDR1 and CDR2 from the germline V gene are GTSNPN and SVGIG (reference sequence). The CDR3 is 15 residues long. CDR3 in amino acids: CAWSVTQGANEKLFF. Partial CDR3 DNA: TGTGCCTGGAGTGTCACACAGGGGGCTAATGAAAAG.

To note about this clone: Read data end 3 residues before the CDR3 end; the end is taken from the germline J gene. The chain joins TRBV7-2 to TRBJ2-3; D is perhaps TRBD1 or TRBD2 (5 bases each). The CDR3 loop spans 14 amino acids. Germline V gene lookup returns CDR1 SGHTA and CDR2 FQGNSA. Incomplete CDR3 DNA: TGTGCCAGCAGTTACCAGCCAGGGAGAGAGACG. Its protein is CASSYQPGRET. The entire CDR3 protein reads CASSYQPGRETQYF.

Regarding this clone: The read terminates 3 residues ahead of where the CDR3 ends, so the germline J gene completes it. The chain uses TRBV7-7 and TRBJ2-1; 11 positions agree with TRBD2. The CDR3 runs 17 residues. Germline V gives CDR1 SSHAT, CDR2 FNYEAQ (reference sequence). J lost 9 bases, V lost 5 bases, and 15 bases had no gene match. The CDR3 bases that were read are TGTGCCAGCAGCCGCGGGACTAGCGGACCCTATGGGCGTGAG. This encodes CASSRGTSGPYGRE. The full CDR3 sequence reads CASSRGTSGPYGREQFF.